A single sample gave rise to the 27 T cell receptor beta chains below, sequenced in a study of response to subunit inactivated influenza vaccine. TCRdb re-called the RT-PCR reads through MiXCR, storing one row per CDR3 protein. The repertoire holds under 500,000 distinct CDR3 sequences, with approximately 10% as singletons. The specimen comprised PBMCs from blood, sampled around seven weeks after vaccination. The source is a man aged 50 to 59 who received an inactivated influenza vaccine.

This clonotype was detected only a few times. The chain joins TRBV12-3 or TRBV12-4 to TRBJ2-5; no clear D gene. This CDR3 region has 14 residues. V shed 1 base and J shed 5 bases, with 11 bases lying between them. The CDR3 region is CASSLDGQRETQYF. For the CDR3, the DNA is TGTGCCAGCAGTTTAGACGGGCAGCGCGAGACCCAGTACTTC.

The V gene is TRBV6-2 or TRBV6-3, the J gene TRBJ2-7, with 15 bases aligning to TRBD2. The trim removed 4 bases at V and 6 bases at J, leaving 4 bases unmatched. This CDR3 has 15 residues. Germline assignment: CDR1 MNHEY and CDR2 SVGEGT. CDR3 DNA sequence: TGTGCCAGCAGTTCGGTGGGACTAGCGGGAGGCGAGCAGTACTTC. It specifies CASSSVGLAGGEQYF.

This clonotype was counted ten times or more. CDR3 region: CASSPDGNQPQHF. CDR3 DNA: TGTGCCAGCAGTCCCGATGGGAATCAGCCCCAGCATTTT. The chain couples TRBV6-1 to TRBJ1-5; D is unclear. This CDR3 contains 13 residues. Germline loops: CDR1 MNHNS, CDR2 SASEGT. Trimming pared 5 bases from V and 4 bases from J, leaving 9 bases between.

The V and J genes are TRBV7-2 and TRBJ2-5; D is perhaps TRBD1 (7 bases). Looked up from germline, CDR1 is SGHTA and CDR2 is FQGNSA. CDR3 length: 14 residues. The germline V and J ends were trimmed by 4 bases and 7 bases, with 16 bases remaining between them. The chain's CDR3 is CASSSTSQGVTQYF. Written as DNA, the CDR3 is TGTGCCAGCAGCTCAACTAGCCAGGGGGTGACCCAGTACTTC.

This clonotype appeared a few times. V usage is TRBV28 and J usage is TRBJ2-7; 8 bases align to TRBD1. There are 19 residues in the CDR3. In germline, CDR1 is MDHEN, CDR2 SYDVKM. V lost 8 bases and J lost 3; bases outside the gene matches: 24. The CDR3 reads CASDDSRDRFTPFGYEQYF. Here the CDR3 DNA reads TGTGCCAGCGACGATTCACGGGACAGGTTTACCCCCTTTGGCTACGAGCAGTACTTC. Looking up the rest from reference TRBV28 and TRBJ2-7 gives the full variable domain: DVKVTQSSRYLVKRTGEKVFLECVQDMDHENMFWYRQDPGLGLRLIYFSYDVKMKEKGDIPEGYSVSREKKERFSLILESASTNQTSMYLCASDDSRDRFTPFGYEQYFGPGTRLTVT.

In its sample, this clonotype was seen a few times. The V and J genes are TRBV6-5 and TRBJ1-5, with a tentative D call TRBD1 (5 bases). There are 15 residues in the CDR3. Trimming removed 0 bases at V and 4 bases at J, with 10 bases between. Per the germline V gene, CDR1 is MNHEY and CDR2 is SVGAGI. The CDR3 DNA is TGTGCCAGCAGTTACTCGTACCGGGGGAATCAGCCCCAGCATTTT. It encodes CASSYSYRGNQPQHF.

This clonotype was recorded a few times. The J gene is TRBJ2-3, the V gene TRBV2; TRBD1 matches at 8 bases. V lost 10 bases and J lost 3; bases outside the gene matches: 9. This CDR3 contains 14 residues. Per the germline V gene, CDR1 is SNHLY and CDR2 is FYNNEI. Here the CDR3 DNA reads TGTGCCAATCGACAGGGGCTAGCGACAGATACGCAGTATTTT. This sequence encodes CANRQGLATDTQYF.

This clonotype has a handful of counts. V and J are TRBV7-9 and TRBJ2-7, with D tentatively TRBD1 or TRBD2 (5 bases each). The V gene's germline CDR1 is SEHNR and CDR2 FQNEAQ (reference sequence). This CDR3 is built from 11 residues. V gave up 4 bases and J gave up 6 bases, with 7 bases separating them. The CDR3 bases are TGTGCCAGCAGCTCGGGGCCCGAGCAGTACTTC. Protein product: CASSSGPEQYF. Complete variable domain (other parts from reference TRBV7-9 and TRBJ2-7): DTGVSQNPRHKITKRGQNVTFRCDPISEHNRLYWYRQTLGQGPEFLTYFQNEAQLEKSRLLSDRFSAERPKGSFSTLEIQRTEQGDSAMYLCASSSGPEQYFGPGTRLTVT.

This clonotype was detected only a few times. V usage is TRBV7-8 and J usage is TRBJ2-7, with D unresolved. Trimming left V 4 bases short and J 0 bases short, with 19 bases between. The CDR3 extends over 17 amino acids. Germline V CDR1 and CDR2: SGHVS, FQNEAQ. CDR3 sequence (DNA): TGTGCCAGCAGCTATATGAGCAGAAAGACGAGCTCCTACGAGCAGTACTTC. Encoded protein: CASSYMSRKTSSYEQYF.

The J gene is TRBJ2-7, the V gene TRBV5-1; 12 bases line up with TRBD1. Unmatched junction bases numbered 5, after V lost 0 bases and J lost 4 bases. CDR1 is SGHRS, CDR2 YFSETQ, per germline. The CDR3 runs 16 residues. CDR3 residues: CASSLVGQGARYEQYF. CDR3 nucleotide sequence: TGCGCCAGCAGCTTGGTGGGACAGGGGGCTAGGTACGAGCAGTACTTC.

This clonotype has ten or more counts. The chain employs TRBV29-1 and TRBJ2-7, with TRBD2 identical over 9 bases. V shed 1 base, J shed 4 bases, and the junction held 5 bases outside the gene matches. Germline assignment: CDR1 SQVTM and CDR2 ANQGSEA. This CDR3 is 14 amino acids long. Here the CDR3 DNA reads TGCAGCGTTGAAGGGGCGGGAGGGGTATACGAGCAGTACTTC. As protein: CSVEGAGGVYEQYF.

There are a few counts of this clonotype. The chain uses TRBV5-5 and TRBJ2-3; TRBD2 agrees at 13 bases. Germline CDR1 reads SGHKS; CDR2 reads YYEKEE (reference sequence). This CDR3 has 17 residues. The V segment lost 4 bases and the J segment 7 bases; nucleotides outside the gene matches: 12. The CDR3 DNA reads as TGTGCCAGCAGCCCCAAAACTAGCGGGAGGGATTGGAATACGCAGTATTTT. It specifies CASSPKTSGRDWNTQYF. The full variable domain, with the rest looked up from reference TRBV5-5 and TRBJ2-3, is DAGVTQSPTHLIKTRGQQVTLRCSPISGHKSVSWYQQVLGQGPQFIFQYYEKEERGRGNFPDRFSARQFPNYSSELNVNALLLGDSALYLCASSPKTSGRDWNTQYFGPGTRLTVL.

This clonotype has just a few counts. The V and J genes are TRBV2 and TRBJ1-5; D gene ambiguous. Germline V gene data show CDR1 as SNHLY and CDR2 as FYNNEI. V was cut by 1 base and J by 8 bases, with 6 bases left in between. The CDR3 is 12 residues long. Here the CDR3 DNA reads TGTGCCAGCAGTGAAGGGGCAGAGCCCCAGCATTTT. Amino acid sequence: CASSEGAEPQHF.

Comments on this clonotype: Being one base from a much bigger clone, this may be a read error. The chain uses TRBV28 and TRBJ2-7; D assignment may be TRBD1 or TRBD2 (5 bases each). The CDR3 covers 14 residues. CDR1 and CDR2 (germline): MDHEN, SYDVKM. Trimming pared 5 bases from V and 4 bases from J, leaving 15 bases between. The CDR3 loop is CASSRRGRAYEQYF. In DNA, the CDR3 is TGTGCCAGCAGTCGCCGGGGCAGGGCATACGAGCAGTACTTC.

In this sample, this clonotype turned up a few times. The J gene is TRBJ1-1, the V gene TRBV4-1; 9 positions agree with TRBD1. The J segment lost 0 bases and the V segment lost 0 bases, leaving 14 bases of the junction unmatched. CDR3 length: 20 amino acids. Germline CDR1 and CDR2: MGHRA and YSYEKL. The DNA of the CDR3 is TGCGCCAGCAGCCAAGATCAAGGGACAGGGTGGGACGTTATGAACACTGAAGCTTTCTTT. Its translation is CASSQDQGTGWDVMNTEAFF.

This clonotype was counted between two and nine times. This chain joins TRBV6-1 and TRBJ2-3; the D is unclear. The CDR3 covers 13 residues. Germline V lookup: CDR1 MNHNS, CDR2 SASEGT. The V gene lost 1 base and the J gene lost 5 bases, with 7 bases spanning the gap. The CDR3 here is CASSEVRRDTQYF. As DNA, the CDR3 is TGTGCCAGCAGTGAAGTACGCAGAGATACGCAGTATTTT.

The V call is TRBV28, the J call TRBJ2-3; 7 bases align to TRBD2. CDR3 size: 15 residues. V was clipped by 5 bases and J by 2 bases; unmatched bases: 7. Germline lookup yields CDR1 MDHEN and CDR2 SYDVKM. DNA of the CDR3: TGTGCCAGCAGTAAACCGGGACTATACACAGATACGCAGTATTTT. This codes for CASSKPGLYTDTQYF.

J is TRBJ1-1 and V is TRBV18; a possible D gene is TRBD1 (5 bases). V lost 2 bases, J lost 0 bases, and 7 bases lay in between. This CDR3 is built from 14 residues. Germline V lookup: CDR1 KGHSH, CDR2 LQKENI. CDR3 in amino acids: CASSPTQVNTEAFF. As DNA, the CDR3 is TGTGCCAGCTCACCAACACAGGTGAACACTGAAGCTTTCTTT.

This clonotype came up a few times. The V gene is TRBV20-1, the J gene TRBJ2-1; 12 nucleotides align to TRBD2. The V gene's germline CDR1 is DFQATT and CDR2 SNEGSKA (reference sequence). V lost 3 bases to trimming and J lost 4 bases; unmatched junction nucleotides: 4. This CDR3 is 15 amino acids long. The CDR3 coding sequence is TGCAGTGCTAGCAGACTAGCGGGAGCTTACAATGAGCAGTTCTTC. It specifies CSASRLAGAYNEQFF.

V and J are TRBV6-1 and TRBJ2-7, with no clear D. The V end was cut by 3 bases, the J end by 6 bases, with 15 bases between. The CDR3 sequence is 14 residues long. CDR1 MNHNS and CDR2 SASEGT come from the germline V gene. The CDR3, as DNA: TGTGCCAGCAGTGAGGATTTTAGGGTGGGCGAGCAGTACTTC. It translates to CASSEDFRVGEQYF.

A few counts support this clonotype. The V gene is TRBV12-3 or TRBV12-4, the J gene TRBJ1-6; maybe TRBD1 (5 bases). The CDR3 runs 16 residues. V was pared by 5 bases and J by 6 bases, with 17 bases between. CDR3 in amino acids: CASSRRDQGSNSPLHF. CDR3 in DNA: TGTGCCAGCAGTCGACGGGACCAAGGGTCTAATTCACCCCTCCACTTT.

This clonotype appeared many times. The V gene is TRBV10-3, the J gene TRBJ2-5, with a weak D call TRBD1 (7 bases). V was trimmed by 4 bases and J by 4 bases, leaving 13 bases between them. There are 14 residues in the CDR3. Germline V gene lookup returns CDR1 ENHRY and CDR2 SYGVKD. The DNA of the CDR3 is TGTGCCATCAGTGGACAGGGAGGAAGAGAGACCCAGTACTTC. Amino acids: CAISGQGGRETQYF.

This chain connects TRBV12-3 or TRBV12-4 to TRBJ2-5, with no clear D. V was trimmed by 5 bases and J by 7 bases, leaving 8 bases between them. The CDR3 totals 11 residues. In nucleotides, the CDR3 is TGTGCCAGCAGTCGAGAATGGACCCAGTACTTC. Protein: CASSREWTQYF.

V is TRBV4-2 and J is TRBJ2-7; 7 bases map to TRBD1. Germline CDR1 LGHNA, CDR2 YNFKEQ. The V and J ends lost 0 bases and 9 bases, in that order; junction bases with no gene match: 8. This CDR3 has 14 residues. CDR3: CASSQEDRHTGQYF. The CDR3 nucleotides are TGTGCCAGCAGCCAAGAGGACAGGCATACCGGGCAGTACTTC.

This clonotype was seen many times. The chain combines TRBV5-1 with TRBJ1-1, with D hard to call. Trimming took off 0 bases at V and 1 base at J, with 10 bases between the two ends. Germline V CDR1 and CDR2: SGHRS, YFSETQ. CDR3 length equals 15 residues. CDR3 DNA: TGCGCCAGCAGCTTGGCACACCAGCCGAACACTGAAGCTTTCTTT. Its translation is CASSLAHQPNTEAFF.

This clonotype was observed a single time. The CDR3 DNA sequence: TGTGCCTGGAGCTCCCAGGGCACCGGGGAGCTGTTTTTT. This encodes CAWSSQGTGELFF. This chain uses TRBV30 with TRBJ2-2; TRBD1 is a possible D gene (5 bases). V was cut by 3 bases and J by 4 bases, with 9 bases left in between. The germline gives CDR1 GTSNPN, CDR2 SVGIG (reference sequence). The CDR3 loop spans 13 amino acids. Looking up the rest from reference TRBV30 and TRBJ2-2 gives the full variable domain: SQTIHQWPATLVQPVGSPLSLECTVEGTSNPNLYWYRQAAGRGLQLLFYSVGIGQISSEVPQNLSASRPQDRQFILSSKKLLLSDSGFYLCAWSSQGTGELFFGEGSRLTVL.

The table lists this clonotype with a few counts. For the CDR3, the DNA is TGTGCCTGGGCCACGGACTTCTCTGGGGCCAACGTCCTGACTTTC. Translation: CAWATDFSGANVLTF. The chain is built from TRBV30 and TRBJ2-6; D is possibly TRBD2 (5 bases). This CDR3 comprises 15 residues. The germline V gene has CDR1 GTSNPN and CDR2 SVGIG (reference sequence). Trimming took 5 bases from V and 0 from J, leaving 11 bases between them.